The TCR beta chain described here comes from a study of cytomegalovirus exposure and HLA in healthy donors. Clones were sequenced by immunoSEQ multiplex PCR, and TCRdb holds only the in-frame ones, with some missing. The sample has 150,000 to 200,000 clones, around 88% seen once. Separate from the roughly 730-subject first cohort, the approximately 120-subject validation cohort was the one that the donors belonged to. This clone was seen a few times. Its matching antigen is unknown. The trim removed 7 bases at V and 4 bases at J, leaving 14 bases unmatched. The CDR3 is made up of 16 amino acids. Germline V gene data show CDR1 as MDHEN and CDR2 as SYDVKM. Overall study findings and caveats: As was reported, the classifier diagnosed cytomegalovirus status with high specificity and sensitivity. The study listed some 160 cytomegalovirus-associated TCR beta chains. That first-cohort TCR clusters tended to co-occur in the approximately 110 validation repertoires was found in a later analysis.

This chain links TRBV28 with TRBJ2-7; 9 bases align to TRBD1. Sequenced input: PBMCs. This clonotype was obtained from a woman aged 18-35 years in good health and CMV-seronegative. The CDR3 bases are TGTGCCAGCACCGCCCAGGTGGGGACAGGGAAGTACGAGCAGTACTTC. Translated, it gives CASTAQVGTGKYEQYF.